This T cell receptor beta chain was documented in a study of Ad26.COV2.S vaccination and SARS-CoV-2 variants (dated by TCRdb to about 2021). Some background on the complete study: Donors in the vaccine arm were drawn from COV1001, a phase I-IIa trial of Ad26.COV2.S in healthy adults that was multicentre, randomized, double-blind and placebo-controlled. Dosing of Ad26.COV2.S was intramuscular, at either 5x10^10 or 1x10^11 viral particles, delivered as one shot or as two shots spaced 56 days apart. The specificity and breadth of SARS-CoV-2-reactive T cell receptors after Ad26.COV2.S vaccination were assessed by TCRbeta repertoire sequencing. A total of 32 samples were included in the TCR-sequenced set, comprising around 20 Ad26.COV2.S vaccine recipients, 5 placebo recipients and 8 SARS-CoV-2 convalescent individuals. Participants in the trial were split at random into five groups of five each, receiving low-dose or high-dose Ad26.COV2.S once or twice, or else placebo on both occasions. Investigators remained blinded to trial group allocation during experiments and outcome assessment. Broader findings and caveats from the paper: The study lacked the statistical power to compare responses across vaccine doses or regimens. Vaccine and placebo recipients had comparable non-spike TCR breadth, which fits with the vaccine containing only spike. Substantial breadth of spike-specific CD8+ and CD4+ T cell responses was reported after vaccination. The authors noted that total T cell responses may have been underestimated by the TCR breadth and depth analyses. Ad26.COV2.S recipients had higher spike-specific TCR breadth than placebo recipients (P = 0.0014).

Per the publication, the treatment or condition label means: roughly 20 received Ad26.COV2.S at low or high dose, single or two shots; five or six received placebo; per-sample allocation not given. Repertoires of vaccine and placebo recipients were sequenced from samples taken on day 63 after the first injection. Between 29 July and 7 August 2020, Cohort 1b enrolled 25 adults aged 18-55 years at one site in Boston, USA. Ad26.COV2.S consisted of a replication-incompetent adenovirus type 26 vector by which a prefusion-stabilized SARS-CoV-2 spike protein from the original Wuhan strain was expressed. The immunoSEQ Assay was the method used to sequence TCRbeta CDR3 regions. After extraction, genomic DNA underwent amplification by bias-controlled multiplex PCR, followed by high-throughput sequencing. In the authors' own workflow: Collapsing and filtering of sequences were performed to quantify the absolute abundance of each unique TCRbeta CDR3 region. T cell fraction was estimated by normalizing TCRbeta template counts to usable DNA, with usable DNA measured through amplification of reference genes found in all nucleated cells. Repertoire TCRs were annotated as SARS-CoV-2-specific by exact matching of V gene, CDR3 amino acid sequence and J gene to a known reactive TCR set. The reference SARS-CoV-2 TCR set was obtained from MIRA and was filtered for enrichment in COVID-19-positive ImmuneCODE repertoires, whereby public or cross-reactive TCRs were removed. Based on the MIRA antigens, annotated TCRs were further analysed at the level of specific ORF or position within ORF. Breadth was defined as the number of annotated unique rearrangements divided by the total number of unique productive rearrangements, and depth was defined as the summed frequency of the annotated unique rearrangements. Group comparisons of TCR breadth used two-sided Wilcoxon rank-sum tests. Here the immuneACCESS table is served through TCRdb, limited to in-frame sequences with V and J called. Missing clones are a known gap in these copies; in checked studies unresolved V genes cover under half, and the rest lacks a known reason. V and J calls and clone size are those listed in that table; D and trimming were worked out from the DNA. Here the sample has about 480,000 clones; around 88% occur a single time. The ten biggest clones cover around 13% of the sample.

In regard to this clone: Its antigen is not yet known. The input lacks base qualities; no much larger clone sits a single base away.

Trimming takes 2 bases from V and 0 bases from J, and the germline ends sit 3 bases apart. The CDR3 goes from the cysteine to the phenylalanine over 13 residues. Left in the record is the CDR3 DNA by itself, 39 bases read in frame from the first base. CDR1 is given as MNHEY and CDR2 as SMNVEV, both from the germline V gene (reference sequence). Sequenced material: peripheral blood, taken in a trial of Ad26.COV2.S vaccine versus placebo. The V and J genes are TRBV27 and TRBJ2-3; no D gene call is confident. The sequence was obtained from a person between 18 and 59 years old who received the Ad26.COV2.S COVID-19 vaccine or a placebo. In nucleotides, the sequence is TGTGCCAGCAGTTTACTTAGCACAGATACGCAGTATTTT. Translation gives CASSLLSTDTQYF.